The sequence of this T cell receptor beta chain was determined in a study of cytomegalovirus exposure and HLA in healthy donors. Of note for this clone: The antigen remains unidentified.

Broader study findings: Using the classifier, cytomegalovirus status was reportedly diagnosed with high specificity and sensitivity. A later analysis found common viral pathogens apparently linked to several of the most significant clusters.

V was clipped by 6 bases and J by 9 bases, with 17 bases between them. Germline V gene data show CDR1 as SNHLY and CDR2 as FYNNEI. The CDR3 contains 13 residues. With 60 Vbeta and 13 Jbeta primers, the PCR was carried out. Profiled with immunoSEQ multiplex PCR; TCRdb holds only in-frame clones, not every one. The sample carries 150,000 to 200,000 clones, roughly three quarters recorded once. This sequence originates from a woman in her fifties or sixties in good health and CMV-seronegative. The gene calls are TRBV2 and TRBJ2-5, with D possibly being TRBD2 (6 bases). What was sequenced was PBMCs. The CDR3 spells CASRGLGVGAQYF. The DNA for the CDR3 is TGTGCCAGCAGGGGACTCGGTGTGGGGGCCCAGTACTTC.